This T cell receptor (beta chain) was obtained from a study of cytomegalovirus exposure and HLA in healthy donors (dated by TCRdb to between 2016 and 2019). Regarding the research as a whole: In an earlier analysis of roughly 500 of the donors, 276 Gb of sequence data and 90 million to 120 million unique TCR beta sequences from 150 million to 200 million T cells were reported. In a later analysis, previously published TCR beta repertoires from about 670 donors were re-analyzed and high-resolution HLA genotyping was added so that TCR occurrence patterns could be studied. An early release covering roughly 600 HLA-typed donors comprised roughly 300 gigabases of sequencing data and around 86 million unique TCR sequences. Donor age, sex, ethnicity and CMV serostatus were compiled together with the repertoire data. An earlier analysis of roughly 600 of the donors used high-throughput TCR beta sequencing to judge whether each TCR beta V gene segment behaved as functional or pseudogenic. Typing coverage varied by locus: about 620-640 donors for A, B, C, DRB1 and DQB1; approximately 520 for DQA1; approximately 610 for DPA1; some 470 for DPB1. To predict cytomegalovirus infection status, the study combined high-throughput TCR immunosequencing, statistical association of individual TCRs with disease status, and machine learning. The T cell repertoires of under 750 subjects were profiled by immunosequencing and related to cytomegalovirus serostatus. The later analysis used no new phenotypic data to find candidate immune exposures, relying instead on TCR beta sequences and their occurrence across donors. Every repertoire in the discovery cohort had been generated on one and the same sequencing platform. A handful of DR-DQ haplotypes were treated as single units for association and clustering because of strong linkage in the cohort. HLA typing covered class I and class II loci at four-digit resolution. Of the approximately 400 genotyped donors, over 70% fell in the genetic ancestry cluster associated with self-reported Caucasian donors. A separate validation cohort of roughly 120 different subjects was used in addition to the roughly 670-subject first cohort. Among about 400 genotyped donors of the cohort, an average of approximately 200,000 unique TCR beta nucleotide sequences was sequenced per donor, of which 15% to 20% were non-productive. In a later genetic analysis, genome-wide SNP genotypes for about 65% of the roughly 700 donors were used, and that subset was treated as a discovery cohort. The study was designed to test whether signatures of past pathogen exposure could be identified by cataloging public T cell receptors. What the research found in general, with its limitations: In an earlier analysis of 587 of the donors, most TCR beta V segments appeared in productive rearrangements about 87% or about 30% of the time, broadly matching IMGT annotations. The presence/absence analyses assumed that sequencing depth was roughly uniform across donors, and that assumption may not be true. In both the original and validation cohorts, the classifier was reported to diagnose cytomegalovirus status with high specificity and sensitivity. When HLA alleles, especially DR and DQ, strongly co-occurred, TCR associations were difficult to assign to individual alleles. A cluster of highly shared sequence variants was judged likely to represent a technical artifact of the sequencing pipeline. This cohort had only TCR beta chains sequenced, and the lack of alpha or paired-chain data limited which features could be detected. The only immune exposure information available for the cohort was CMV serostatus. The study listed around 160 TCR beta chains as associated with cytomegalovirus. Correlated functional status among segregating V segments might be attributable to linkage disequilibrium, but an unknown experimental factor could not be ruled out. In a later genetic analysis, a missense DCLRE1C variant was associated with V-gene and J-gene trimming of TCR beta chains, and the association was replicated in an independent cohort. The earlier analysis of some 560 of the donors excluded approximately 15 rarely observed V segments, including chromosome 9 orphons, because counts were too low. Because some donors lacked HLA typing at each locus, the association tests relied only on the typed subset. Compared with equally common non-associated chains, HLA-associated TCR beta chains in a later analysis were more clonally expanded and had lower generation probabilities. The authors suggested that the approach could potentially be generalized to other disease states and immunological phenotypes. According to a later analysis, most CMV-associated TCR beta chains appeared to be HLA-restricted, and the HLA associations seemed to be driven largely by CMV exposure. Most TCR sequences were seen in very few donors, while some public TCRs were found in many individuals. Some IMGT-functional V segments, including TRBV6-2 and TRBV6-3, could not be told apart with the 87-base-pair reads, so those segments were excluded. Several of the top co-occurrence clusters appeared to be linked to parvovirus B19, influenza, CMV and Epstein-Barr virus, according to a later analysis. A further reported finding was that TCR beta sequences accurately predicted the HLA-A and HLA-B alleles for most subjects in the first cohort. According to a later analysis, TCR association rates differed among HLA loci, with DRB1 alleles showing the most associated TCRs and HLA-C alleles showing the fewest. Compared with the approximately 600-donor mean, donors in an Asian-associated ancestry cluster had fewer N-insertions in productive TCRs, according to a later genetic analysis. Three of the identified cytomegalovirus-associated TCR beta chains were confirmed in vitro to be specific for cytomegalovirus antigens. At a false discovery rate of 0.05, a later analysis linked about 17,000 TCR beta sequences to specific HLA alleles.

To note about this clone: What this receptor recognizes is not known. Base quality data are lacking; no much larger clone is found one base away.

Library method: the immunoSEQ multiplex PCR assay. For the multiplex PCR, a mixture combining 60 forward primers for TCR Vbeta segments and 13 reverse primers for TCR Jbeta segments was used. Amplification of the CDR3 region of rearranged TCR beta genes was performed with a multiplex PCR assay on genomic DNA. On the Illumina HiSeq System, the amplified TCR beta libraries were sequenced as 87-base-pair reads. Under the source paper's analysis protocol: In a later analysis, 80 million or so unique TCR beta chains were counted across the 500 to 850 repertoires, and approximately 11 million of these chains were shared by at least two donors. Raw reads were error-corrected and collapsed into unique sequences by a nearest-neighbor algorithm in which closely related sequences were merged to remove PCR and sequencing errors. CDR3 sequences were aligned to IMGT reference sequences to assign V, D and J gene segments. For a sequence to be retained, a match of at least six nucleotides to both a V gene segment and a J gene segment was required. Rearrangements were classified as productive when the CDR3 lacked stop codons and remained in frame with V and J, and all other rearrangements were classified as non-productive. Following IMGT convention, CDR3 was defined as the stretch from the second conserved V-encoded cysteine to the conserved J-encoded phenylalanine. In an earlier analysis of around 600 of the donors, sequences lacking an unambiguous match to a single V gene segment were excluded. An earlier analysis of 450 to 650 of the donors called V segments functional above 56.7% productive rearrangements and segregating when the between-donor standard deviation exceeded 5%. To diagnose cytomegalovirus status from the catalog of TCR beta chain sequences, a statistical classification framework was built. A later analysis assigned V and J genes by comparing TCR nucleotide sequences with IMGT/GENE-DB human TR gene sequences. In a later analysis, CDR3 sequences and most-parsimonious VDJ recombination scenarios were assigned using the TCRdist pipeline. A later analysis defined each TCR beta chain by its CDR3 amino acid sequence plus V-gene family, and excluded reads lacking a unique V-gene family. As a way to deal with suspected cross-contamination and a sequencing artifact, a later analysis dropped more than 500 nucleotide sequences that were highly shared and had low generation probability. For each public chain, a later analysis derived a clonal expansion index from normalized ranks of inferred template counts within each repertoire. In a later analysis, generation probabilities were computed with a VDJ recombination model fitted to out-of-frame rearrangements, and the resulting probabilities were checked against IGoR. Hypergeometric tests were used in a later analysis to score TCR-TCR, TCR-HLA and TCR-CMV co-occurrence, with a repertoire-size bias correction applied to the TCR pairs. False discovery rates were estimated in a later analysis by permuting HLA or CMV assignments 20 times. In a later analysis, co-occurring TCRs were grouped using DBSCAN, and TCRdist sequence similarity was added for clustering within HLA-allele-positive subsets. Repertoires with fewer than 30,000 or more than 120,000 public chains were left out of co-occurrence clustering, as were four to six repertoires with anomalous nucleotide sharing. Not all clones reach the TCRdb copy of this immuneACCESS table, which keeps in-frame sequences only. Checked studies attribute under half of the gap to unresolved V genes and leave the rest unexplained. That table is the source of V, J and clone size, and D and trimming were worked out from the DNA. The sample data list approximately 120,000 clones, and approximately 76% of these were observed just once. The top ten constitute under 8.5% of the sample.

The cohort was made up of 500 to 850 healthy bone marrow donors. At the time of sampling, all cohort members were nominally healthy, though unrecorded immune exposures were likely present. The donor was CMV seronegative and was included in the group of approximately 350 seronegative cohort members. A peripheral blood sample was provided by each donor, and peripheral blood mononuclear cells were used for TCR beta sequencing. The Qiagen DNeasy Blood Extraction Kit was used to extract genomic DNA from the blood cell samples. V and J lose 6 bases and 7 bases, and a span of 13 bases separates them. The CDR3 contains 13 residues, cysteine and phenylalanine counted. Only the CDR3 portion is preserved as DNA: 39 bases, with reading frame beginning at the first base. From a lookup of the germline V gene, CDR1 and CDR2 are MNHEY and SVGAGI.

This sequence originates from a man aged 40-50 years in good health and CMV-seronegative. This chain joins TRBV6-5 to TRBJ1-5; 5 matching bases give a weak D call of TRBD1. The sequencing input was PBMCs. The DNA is TGTGCCAGCAGCCCAGCCCAGGGACAGCCCCAGCATTTT. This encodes CASSPAQGQPQHF.